Shown below are 20 T cell receptor beta chains from a single sample sequenced in a study of shared clonotypes between healthy human individuals. The naive CD8 population came from CD45RO-negative cells selected for CCR7, without terminally differentiated effector memory CD45RA+ cells. The data were produced by immunoSEQ multiplex PCR, yet TCRdb's version contains in-frame clones alone and is incomplete. The sample lists around 2,000,000 clones; about 93% were seen once. Sequencing used naive CD8+ T cells from PBMCs. These TCRs come from a young man in good health. Some clones in this sample may be carry-over from other donors' samples.

DNA of the CDR3: TGTGCCAGCAGGATCGGAACTGAAGCTTTCTTT. Translation gives CASRIGTEAFF. The chain couples TRBV28 to TRBJ1-1, with D uncertain. V shed 6 bases and J shed 5 bases, with 7 bases lying between them. The length of the CDR3 is 11 residues. Germline V gives CDR1 MDHEN, CDR2 SYDVKM.

Of note for this clone: Other nucleotide sequences in the sample specify the same CDR3. This chain links TRBV5-4 with TRBJ2-7; TRBD2 agrees at 10 bases. Per the germline V gene, CDR1 is SGHNT and CDR2 is YYREEE (reference sequence). The CDR3 is 15 amino acids. V dropped 3 bases and J dropped 1; count of bases not matched to a gene: 4. The CDR3 region is CASSSGLAASYEQYF. CDR3 coding DNA: TGTGCCAGCAGCTCAGGACTAGCGGCTTCCTACGAGCAGTACTTC. The full variable domain, completed using reference TRBV5-4 and TRBJ2-7, is ETGVTQSPTHLIKTRGQQVTLRCSSQSGHNTVSWYQQALGQGPQFIFQYYREEENGRGNFPPRFSGLQFPNYSSELNVNALELDDSALYLCASSSGLAASYEQYFGPGTRLTVT.

The chain links TRBV13 to TRBJ2-7; a weak D match, TRBD2 (5 bases). Deletions cut 2 bases from V and 5 bases from J, with 13 bases between. The CDR3 length is 14 residues. Germline V gene sequence: CDR1 PRHDT, CDR2 FYEKMQ (reference sequence). CDR3 DNA sequence: TGTGCCAGCAGCTTATCCTCCAGCGGTGACGAGCAGTACTTC. The encoded protein is CASSLSSSGDEQYF.

This sequence joins TRBV9 and TRBJ2-3, with D perhaps TRBD2 (6 bases). Trimming stripped 4 bases from V and 1 base from J, with 10 bases between. CDR3 length: 14 amino acids. Germline CDR1 SGDLS, CDR2 YYNGEE. CDR3 nucleotides: TGTGCCAGCAGCAATAGCGGAGGCACAGATACGCAGTATTTT. This codes for CASSNSGGTDTQYF.

In the case of this clone: This sample includes further DNA sequences coding for the same CDR3. The chain joins TRBV9 to TRBJ2-7; no firm D call. Trimming pared 4 bases from V and 1 base from J, leaving 9 bases between. CDR3 length: 13 residues. The germline V gene has CDR1 SGDLS and CDR2 YYNGEE. The CDR3 region is CASSPGLSYEQYF. CDR3 coding DNA: TGTGCCAGCAGCCCTGGGTTATCCTACGAGCAGTACTTC.

V and J are TRBV7-2 and TRBJ2-7; 7 bases agree with TRBD2. CDR3 size: 14 residues. The trim removed 1 base at V and 6 bases at J, leaving 6 bases unmatched. Germline V gene lookup returns CDR1 SGHTA and CDR2 FQGNSA. In DNA, the CDR3 is TGTGCCAGCAGCTTAGGGGGGAGGGCCGCCGAGCAGTACTTC. This sequence encodes CASSLGGRAAEQYF.

The chain employs TRBV5-4 and TRBJ1-4; D not resolved. V was trimmed by 4 bases and J by 15 bases, leaving 16 bases between them. The CDR3 runs to 12 residues. Per germline, CDR1 SGHNT and CDR2 YYREEE (reference sequence). The CDR3: CASSPGEGSVFF. CDR3 bases: TGTGCCAGCAGCCCCGGGGAGGGTTCGGTGTTTTTT. Drawing the rest from reference TRBV5-4 and TRBJ1-4, the complete variable domain is ETGVTQSPTHLIKTRGQQVTLRCSSQSGHNTVSWYQQALGQGPQFIFQYYREEENGRGNFPPRFSGLQFPNYSSELNVNALELDDSALYLCASSPGEGSVFFGSGTQLSVL.

The V call is TRBV9, the J call TRBJ2-7; 10 nucleotides match TRBD1. V shed 1 base, J shed 6 bases, and the junction held 1 base outside the gene matches. This CDR3 is built from 13 residues. Germline V CDR1 and CDR2: SGDLS, YYNGEE. CDR3 in amino acids: CASSVRDRGEQYF. DNA for the CDR3: TGTGCCAGCAGCGTACGGGACAGGGGCGAGCAGTACTTC.

The chain carries TRBV7-8 and TRBJ2-5, with 9 bases aligning to TRBD2. V shed 4 bases and J 4 bases; nucleotides not matched to a gene: 7. The CDR3 runs 15 residues. Germline V gene data show CDR1 as SGHVS and CDR2 as FQNEAQ. CDR3 coding DNA: TGTGCCAGCAGCTCCCGGACTAGCGTCGGAGAGACCCAGTACTTC. It is translated as CASSSRTSVGETQYF.

The chain joins TRBV9 to TRBJ2-1; 7 bases map to TRBD1. In germline, CDR1 is SGDLS, CDR2 YYNGEE. Losses at the gene ends were 3 bases for V and 8 bases for J; bases not matched to a gene: 5. The CDR3 loop spans 13 amino acids. CDR3 protein: CASSARGPDEQFF. The CDR3, as DNA: TGTGCCAGCAGCGCGAGGGGGCCCGATGAGCAGTTCTTC.

The chain links TRBV19 to TRBJ1-2; TRBD1 is a possible D gene (6 bases). The germline CDR1 and CDR2 sequences are LNHDA and SQIVND (reference sequence). Trimming took 3 bases from V and 8 from J, leaving 28 bases between them. This CDR3 is 18 amino acids long. The CDR3 DNA is TGTGCCAGTAGTATTTCCATCGGCAGGGGCGAACCTCTGGTCGGCTACACCTTC. Residues: CASSISIGRGEPLVGYTF.

The chain has TRBV27 and TRBJ1-2; D unclear. Trimming removed 0 bases from V and 8 bases from J, with 16 bases in between. The CDR3 covers 15 residues. The germline V gene encodes CDR1 MNHEY and CDR2 SMNVEV (reference sequence). The CDR3 DNA reads as TGTGCCAGCAGTTTATCAGTCGGTCAGCCGCGCGGCTACACCTTC. Amino acids: CASSLSVGQPRGYTF.

The chain joins TRBV6-5 to TRBJ2-7, with 10 positions matching TRBD2. V shed 0 bases, J shed 5 bases, and the junction held 4 bases outside the gene matches. From germline, CDR1 is MNHEY and CDR2 SVGAGI. CDR3 length: 15 residues. CDR3 nucleotide sequence: TGTGCCAGCAGTTACTCGACTAGCGGGCAGAACGAGCAGTACTTC. Its translation is CASSYSTSGQNEQYF.

This rearrangement joins TRBV9 to TRBJ2-1; 12 bases map to TRBD2. Germline V lookup: CDR1 SGDLS, CDR2 YYNGEE. The V gene end was trimmed by 4 bases and the J gene end by 6 bases; junction bases not matched to a gene: 8. This CDR3 is built from 16 residues. The CDR3 sequence is CASSQDPSGRANEQFF. CDR3 bases: TGTGCCAGCAGCCAAGACCCTAGCGGGAGGGCCAATGAGCAGTTCTTC.

The rearrangement uses TRBV19 and TRBJ2-2, with 9 nucleotides matching TRBD1. This CDR3 is built from 15 residues. The V gene end was trimmed by 5 bases and the J gene end by 7 bases; junction bases not matched to a gene: 8. Germline CDR1 and CDR2: LNHDA and SQIVND (reference sequence). This CDR3 is CASSPDRGSNGELFF. Here the CDR3 DNA reads TGTGCCAGTAGTCCCGACAGGGGGAGTAACGGGGAGCTGTTTTTT.

CDR3 in amino acids: CASWALGELFF. In DNA, the CDR3 is TGTGCCAGCTGGGCGTTAGGGGAGCTGTTTTTT. The rearrangement links TRBV27 to TRBJ2-2; no clear D gene. V was shortened by 8 bases and J by 8 bases, with 9 bases between the two germline ends. Germline V CDR1 and CDR2: MNHEY, SMNVEV (reference sequence). The CDR3 extends over 11 amino acids.

The chain has TRBV9 and TRBJ1-2, with 7 bases that match TRBD1. Germline CDR1 SGDLS, CDR2 YYNGEE. The CDR3 totals 15 residues. The junction had 6 bases not matched to a gene; V was cut back by 3 bases and J by 1 base. CDR3 nucleotide sequence: TGTGCCAGCAGCGGCCGGGACAGATATAACTATGGCTACACCTTC. Its translation is CASSGRDRYNYGYTF.

The chain combines TRBV28 with TRBJ2-3, with 11 bases lining up with TRBD2. This CDR3 spans 18 amino acids. Germline V gives CDR1 MDHEN, CDR2 SYDVKM. V was pared by 7 bases and J by 1 base, with 13 bases of the junction left unmatched. The CDR3 bases are TGTGCCAGCACCCCGGGACTAGCGGACTACATCCGCACAGATACGCAGTATTTT. Its translation: CASTPGLADYIRTDTQYF.

This chain connects TRBV6-5 to TRBJ1-1, with D possibly matching TRBD1 (6 bases). The CDR3 is 14 residues long. CDR1 MNHEY and CDR2 SVGAGI come from the germline V gene. V lost 6 bases, J lost 1 base, and 12 bases lay in between. The CDR3 reads CASRRQAPNTEAFF. The CDR3 nucleotides read TGTGCCAGCAGGAGACAGGCTCCGAACACTGAAGCTTTCTTT.

The V and J genes are TRBV10-3 and TRBJ2-7; TRBD1 agrees at 9 bases. The germline gives CDR1 ENHRY, CDR2 SYGVKD. The CDR3 loop spans 15 amino acids. V shed 10 bases, J shed 5 bases, and the junction held 15 bases outside the gene matches. CDR3 nucleotide sequence: TGTGCCAGCAAGCCCCCGGGACAGGGTTACCACGAGCAGTACTTC. Translating gives CASKPPGQGYHEQYF.